This T cell receptor (beta chain) was sequenced for a study of cytomegalovirus exposure and HLA in healthy donors. The assay was immunoSEQ multiplex PCR, and TCRdb's table has in-frame clones only and misses some. The table has 200,000 to 250,000 clones, about nine tenths seen once. The germline gives CDR1 SGDLS, CDR2 YYNGEE. The CDR3 is 18 amino acids. Losses at the gene ends were 4 bases for V and 5 bases for J; bases not matched to a gene: 10. In regard to this clone: No antigen is known for it.

Study-level results: The classifier, whose performance was assessed in both the original and validation cohorts, reportedly diagnosed cytomegalovirus status with high specificity and sensitivity. Most TCR sequences proved rare, with some public TCRs found in many donors. Investigators reported 150 to 200 TCR beta chains as tied to cytomegalovirus.

The chain carries TRBV9 and TRBJ2-1, with 15 bases fitting TRBD2. Sequencing was carried out using PBMCs. This sequence was found in a woman between 18 and 29 years old in good health and CMV-seropositive. In DNA form, the CDR3 reads TGTGCCAGCAGCCCTAGGGGACTAGCGGGAGGAAAGGACAATGAGCAGTTCTTC. Its translation is CASSPRGLAGGKDNEQFF.